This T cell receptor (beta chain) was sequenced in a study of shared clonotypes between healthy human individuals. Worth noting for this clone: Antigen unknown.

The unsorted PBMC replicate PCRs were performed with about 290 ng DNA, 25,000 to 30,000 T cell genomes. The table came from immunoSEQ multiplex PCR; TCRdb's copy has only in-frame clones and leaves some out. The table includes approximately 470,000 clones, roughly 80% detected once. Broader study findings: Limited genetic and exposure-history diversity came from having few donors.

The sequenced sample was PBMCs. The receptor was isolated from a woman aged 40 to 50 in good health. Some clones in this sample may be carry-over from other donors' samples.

CDR3 sequence reads: CASRPGTVNTEAFF. CDR3 DNA sequence: TGTGCCAGCCGACCCGGGACAGTTAACACTGAAGCTTTCTTT. The genes are TRBV18 and TRBJ1-1; 7 positions match TRBD1. Germline CDR1 KGHSH, CDR2 LQKENI. The CDR3 is 14 amino acids. V dropped 8 bases and J dropped 2; count of bases not matched to a gene: 8.